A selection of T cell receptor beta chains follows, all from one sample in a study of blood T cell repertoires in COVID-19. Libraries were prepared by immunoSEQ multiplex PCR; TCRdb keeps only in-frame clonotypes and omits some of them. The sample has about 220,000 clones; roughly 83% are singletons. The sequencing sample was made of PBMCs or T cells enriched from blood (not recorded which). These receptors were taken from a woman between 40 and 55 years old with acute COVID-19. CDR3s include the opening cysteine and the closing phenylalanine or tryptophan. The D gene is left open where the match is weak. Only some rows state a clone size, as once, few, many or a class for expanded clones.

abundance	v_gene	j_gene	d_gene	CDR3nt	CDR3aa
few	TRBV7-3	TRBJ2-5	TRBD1	TGTGCCAGCAGCCTCGACAGGGGAGAGACCCAGTACTTC	CASSLDRGETQYF
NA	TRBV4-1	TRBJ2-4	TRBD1	TGCGCCAGCAGCCCGGGGACAGGGGTTGCCATTCAGTACTTC	CASSPGTGVAIQYF
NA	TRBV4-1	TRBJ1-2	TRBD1	TGCGCCAGCAGCCCCCGGACAGGGCCTAACTATGGCTACACCTTC	CASSPRTGPNYGYTF
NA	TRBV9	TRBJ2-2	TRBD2	TGTGCCAGCAGCGTACTAGCGGGGGGCACCGGGGAGCTGTTTTTT	CASSVLAGGTGELFF
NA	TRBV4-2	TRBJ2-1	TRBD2	TGTGCCAGCAGCAAAGCGGGAGGGACCTACAATGAGCAGTTCTTC	CASSKAGGTYNEQFF
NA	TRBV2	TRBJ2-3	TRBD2	TGTGCCAGCAGCGGGAGGGCTGTGACAGATACGCAGTATTTT	CASSGRAVTDTQYF
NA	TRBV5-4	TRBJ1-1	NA	TGTGCCAGCAGCTTAATCCCCCGCTCGGACAAGAACACTGAAGCTTTCTTT	CASSLIPRSDKNTEAFF
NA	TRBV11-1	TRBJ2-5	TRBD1	TGTGCCAGCAGCTTACGGACAGGGGGCAGCGAGACCCAGTACTTC	CASSLRTGGSETQYF
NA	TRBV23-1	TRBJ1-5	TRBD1	TGCGCCAGCGGGTGGGACAGGGGATCCGATCAGCCCCAGCATTTT	CASGWDRGSDQPQHF
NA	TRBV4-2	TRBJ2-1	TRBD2	TGTGCCAGCAGCCAGACTTTAGCGGGGGGAAGAAATGAGCAGTTCTTC	CASSQTLAGGRNEQFF
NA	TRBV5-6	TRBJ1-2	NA	TGTGCCAGCAGCCCCCCTTCGGGCTATGGCTACACCTTC	CASSPPSGYGYTF
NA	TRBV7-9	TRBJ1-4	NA	TGTGCCAGCAGCCGAGATGCAACTAATGAAAAACTGTTTTTT	CASSRDATNEKLFF
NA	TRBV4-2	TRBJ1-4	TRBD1	TGTGCCAGCAGCCTCGGGACAGGGGATGAAAAACTGTTTTTT	CASSLGTGDEKLFF